Given below is one T cell receptor (beta chain) in context. The data were obtained in a study of blood T cells in healthy people across ages. CDR3 length: 15 residues. CDR1 is MNHEY, CDR2 SVGAGI, per germline. With 6 bases removed from V and 0 bases from J, the gap between germline ends came to 9 bases. Alongside a J-beta primer mix, a sample-barcoded 5' primer served in a second PCR lasting roughly 7 to 11 cycles. At least 3 million CDR3-containing paired-end reads were obtained per sample. TCRdb passed the 5' RACE reads through MiXCR, listing each CDR3 protein once. The sample yields about 1.4 million distinct CDR3 sequences, roughly 64% seen once.

This sequence originates from a man aged 18 to 30 in good health. The material sequenced was blood. V gene TRBV6-5 combines with J gene TRBJ2-6; no clear D gene. The CDR3 spells CASRPDFSGANVLTF. CDR3 coding DNA: TGTGCCAGCAGACCCGACTTCTCTGGGGCCAACGTCCTGACTTTC.